The 24 T cell receptor beta chains presented below share a single source sample, sequenced in a study of blood T cell repertoires in COVID-19. Some clones are missing from TCRdb's copy, which holds only in-frame ones; the method was immunoSEQ multiplex PCR. The sample shows about 130,000 clones, more than 85% of them seen only once. Sequencing used peripheral blood. These receptors originate from a man aged 45-60 years with COVID-19, enrolled during active disease.

The V gene is TRBV5-1, the J gene TRBJ2-1, with 9 bases aligning to TRBD2. The germline gives CDR1 SGHRS, CDR2 YFSETQ. The CDR3 extends over 14 amino acids. The junction had 8 bases not matched to a gene; V was cut back by 4 bases and J by 9 bases. The CDR3 DNA reads TGCGCCAGCAGCAGAGCGGGAGGAGAAGGTGAGCAGTTCTTC. It is translated as CASSRAGGEGEQFF.

The J gene is TRBJ1-5, the V gene TRBV27, with 9 bases matching TRBD1. Germline-derived CDR1 and CDR2 are MNHEY and SMNVEV (reference sequence). Trimming cost V 3 bases and J 0 bases; bases outside gene matches: 9. CDR3 length equals 18 residues. CDR3 nucleotide sequence: TGTGCCAGCAGTTTGCCCCCTCCGGGACAGGGTAGCAATCAGCCCCAGCATTTT. Protein product: CASSLPPPGQGSNQPQHF.

The chain has TRBV30 and TRBJ1-2; D unresolved. The V gene's germline CDR1 is GTSNPN and CDR2 SVGIG (reference sequence). This CDR3 has 12 residues. V lost 5 bases to trimming and J lost 7 bases, with 14 bases between them. CDR3 bases: TGTGCCTGGTTAGGAGGGAGTGGTGGCTACACCTTC. Translated, it gives CAWLGGSGGYTF.

The gene calls are TRBV2 and TRBJ1-1; D gene ambiguous. V dropped 2 bases and J dropped 0 bases, with 10 bases sitting between them. This CDR3 is built from 15 residues. Germline loops: CDR1 SNHLY, CDR2 FYNNEI. The CDR3 sequence is CASSELMSMNTEAFF. The DNA for the CDR3 is TGTGCCAGCAGTGAACTTATGAGCATGAACACTGAAGCTTTCTTT.

The rearrangement links TRBV9 to TRBJ2-1, with D unclear. V lost 8 bases to trimming and J lost 0 bases, with 12 bases between them. CDR1 SGDLS and CDR2 YYNGEE come from the germline V gene. There are 14 residues in the CDR3. CDR3 protein: CARFMGLSYNEQFF. In DNA form, the CDR3 reads TGTGCCAGGTTTATGGGCCTCTCCTACAATGAGCAGTTCTTC.

This rearrangement joins TRBV6-1 to TRBJ2-7, with a possible D match to TRBD1 (6 bases). Trimming left V 2 bases short and J 3 bases short, with 11 bases between. This CDR3 region has 14 residues. CDR1 and CDR2 (germline): MNHNS, SASEGT. CDR3 region: CASSENTGFYEQYV. Written as DNA, the CDR3 is TGTGCCAGCAGTGAAAATACAGGGTTCTACGAGCAGTACGTC.

The gene calls are TRBV4-1 and TRBJ2-7; D is perhaps TRBD1 (5 bases). Germline V gives CDR1 MGHRA, CDR2 YSYEKL. Trimming cost V 0 bases and J 0 bases, with 12 bases left between them. The CDR3 covers 16 residues. In nucleotides, the CDR3 is TGCGCCAGCAGCCAAGAAGGGGCGCTTAGCTCCTACGAGCAGTACTTC. Protein product: CASSQEGALSSYEQYF.

V gene TRBV5-6 combines with J gene TRBJ2-5; 9 bases agree with TRBD1. Germline V CDR1 and CDR2: SGHDT, YYEEEE. The trim removed 3 bases at V and 5 bases at J, leaving 11 bases unmatched. There are 16 residues in the CDR3. The CDR3 loop is CASSWGTRTGGETQYF. The CDR3 DNA sequence: TGTGCCAGCAGCTGGGGGACTCGAACAGGGGGCGAGACCCAGTACTTC.

This rearrangement joins TRBV6-5 to TRBJ1-2; D is unclear. This CDR3 is 12 amino acids long. Trimming left V 2 bases short and J 7 bases short, with 8 bases between. In germline, CDR1 is MNHEY, CDR2 SVGAGI. In nucleotides, the CDR3 is TGTGCCAGCAGTTACCGGGAGACTGGCTACACCTTC. Its translation: CASSYRETGYTF.

The chain uses TRBV18 and TRBJ1-1; D gene ambiguous. The germline gives CDR1 KGHSH, CDR2 LQKENI. This CDR3 is 13 amino acids long. The V gene lost 2 bases and the J gene lost 7 bases, with 11 bases spanning the gap. The CDR3 spells CASSPIEGYEAFF. As DNA, the CDR3 is TGTGCCAGCTCACCAATTGAGGGCTATGAAGCTTTCTTT.

The V call is TRBV27, the J call TRBJ2-2; 7 bases are a match to TRBD1. This CDR3 region has 15 residues. Looked up from germline, CDR1 is MNHEY and CDR2 is SMNVEV (reference sequence). Trimming cost V 5 bases and J 4 bases; bases outside gene matches: 7. CDR3 nucleotides: TGTGCCAGCAGTAAGAGGGGGCGCGCCACCGGGGAGCTGTTTTTT. This gives the protein CASSKRGRATGELFF.

J is TRBJ2-4 and V is TRBV19, with D perhaps matching TRBD1 (5 bases). There are 16 residues in the CDR3. From germline, CDR1 is LNHDA and CDR2 SQIVND (reference sequence). Trimming took 1 base from V and 0 from J, leaving 10 bases between them. The DNA of the CDR3 is TGTGCCAGTAGTATAGGTGACAGACTAGCCAAAAACATTCAGTACTTC. It codes for CASSIGDRLAKNIQYF.

The chain employs TRBV5-8 and TRBJ2-5; D is undetermined. Per the germline V gene, CDR1 is SGHTS and CDR2 is YDEGEE. Trimming took 0 bases from V and 2 from J, leaving 8 bases between them. This CDR3 contains 14 residues. DNA of the CDR3: TGTGCCAGCAGCTTGGAGGCGGAACAAGAGACCCAGTACTTC. Translating gives CASSLEAEQETQYF.

V gene TRBV27 combines with J gene TRBJ2-7; D possibly corresponds to TRBD2 (5 bases). This CDR3 has 14 residues. From germline, CDR1 is MNHEY and CDR2 SMNVEV (reference sequence). V was trimmed by 6 bases and J by 7 bases, leaving 19 bases between them. The CDR3 loop reads CASRAAAGAREQYF. CDR3 in DNA: TGTGCCAGCAGGGCCGCGGCGGGCGCTCGGGAGCAGTACTTC.

The chain joins TRBV27 to TRBJ1-5; D call uncertain. This CDR3 contains 13 residues. V shed 0 bases and J shed 5 bases, with 5 bases lying between them. Germline V gene data show CDR1 as MNHEY and CDR2 as SMNVEV (reference sequence). In DNA, the CDR3 is TGTGCCAGCAGTTTATCTCGAGATCAGCCCCAGCATTTT. Protein: CASSLSRDQPQHF.

The chain combines TRBV4-1 with TRBJ2-3; 10 nucleotides agree with TRBD1. With V trimmed by 4 bases and J by 4 bases, 2 bases remained unmatched. This CDR3 has 14 residues. Per germline, CDR1 MGHRA and CDR2 YSYEKL. CDR3 sequence (DNA): TGCGCCAGCAGCCCAGGACAGGGGGCAGATACGCAGTATTTT. As protein: CASSPGQGADTQYF.

The chain's CDR3 is CASSSGQGLNQPQHF. In nucleotides, the CDR3 is TGTGCCAGCAGTTCAGGACAGGGCCTCAATCAGCCCCAGCATTTT. This chain connects TRBV28 to TRBJ1-5; 8 nucleotides match TRBD1. This CDR3 comprises 15 residues. Per germline, CDR1 MDHEN and CDR2 SYDVKM. J was trimmed by 3 bases and V by 4 bases; bases with no gene match: 5.

This sequence joins TRBV11-2 and TRBJ2-3; tentative D call: TRBD2 (5 bases). Per the germline V gene, CDR1 is SGHAT and CDR2 is FQNNGV. With 8 bases removed from V and 2 bases from J, the gap between germline ends came to 5 bases. The CDR3 has 11 residues. The CDR3 sequence is CASLATDTQYF. CDR3 bases: TGTGCCAGCCTAGCCACAGATACGCAGTATTTT.

The gene calls are TRBV2 and TRBJ2-1, with D maybe TRBD2 (6 bases). Germline CDR1 and CDR2: SNHLY and FYNNEI. This CDR3 comprises 14 residues. V lost 5 bases, J lost 5 bases, and 13 bases lay in between. CDR3 amino acids: CASSHPGLHNEQFF. The CDR3 coding sequence is TGTGCCAGCAGTCATCCGGGACTTCACAATGAGCAGTTCTTC. Looking up the rest from reference TRBV2 and TRBJ2-1 gives the full variable domain: EPEVTQTPSHQVTQMGQEVILRCVPISNHLYFYWYRQILGQKVEFLVSFYNNEISEKSEIFDDQFSVERPDGSNFTLKIRSTKLEDSAMYFCASSHPGLHNEQFFGPGTRLTVL.

This sequence joins TRBV2 and TRBJ1-2; 10 bases are a match to TRBD1. This CDR3 comprises 16 residues. Germline lookup yields CDR1 SNHLY and CDR2 FYNNEI. V gave up 6 bases and J gave up 4 bases; unmatched junction bases: 11. DNA of the CDR3: TGTGCCAGCAGGCCCTCGACAGGGGGCGTAAGCTATGGCTACACCTTC. It specifies CASRPSTGGVSYGYTF.

V gene TRBV7-9 combines with J gene TRBJ2-1, with 8 bases that match TRBD1. This CDR3 region has 18 residues. V was pared by 5 bases and J by 2 bases, with 14 bases of the junction left unmatched. Germline lookup yields CDR1 SEHNR and CDR2 FQNEAQ (reference sequence). CDR3 sequence reads: CASSTTRMGTGAYNEQFF. Here the CDR3 DNA reads TGTGCCAGCAGCACAACTCGAATGGGGACAGGTGCCTACAATGAGCAGTTCTTC.

This chain connects TRBV10-3 to TRBJ2-1; 9 nucleotides line up with TRBD2. V was clipped by 10 bases and J by 9 bases; unmatched bases: 16. The germline CDR1 and CDR2 sequences are ENHRY and SYGVKD. CDR3 length equals 15 residues. The DNA of the CDR3 is TGTGCCACAACTAACGCGGGAGGGCCAGTGGGTGAGCAGTTCTTC. As protein: CATTNAGGPVGEQFF.

The chain uses TRBV6-2 or TRBV6-3 and TRBJ2-2; a possible D gene is TRBD1 (5 bases). This CDR3 spans 13 amino acids. Trimming shortened V by 5 bases and J by 6 bases, and 10 bases separated the two germline ends. The germline V gene has CDR1 MNHEY and CDR2 SVGEGT. This CDR3 reads CASSTQGAGELFF. In DNA, the CDR3 is TGTGCCAGCAGTACCCAGGGTGCCGGGGAGCTGTTTTTT.

This chain links TRBV28 with TRBJ1-2; D is perhaps TRBD1 (6 bases). The CDR3 has 14 residues. Looked up from germline, CDR1 is MDHEN and CDR2 is SYDVKM. The V end was cut by 2 bases, the J end by 4 bases, with 11 bases between. DNA of the CDR3: TGTGCCAGCAGTTTACCCCAGGACAGCTATGGCTACACCTTC. Its translation is CASSLPQDSYGYTF.